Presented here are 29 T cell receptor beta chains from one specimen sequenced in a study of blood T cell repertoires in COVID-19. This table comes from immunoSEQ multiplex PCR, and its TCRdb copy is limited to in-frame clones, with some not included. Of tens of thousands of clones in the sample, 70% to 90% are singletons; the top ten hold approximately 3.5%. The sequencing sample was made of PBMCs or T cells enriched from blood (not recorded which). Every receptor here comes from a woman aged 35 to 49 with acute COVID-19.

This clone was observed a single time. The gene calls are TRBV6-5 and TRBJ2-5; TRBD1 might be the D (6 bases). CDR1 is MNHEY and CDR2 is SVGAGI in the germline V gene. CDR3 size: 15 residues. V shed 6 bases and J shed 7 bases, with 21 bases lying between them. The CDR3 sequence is CASRPRSGDSGTQYF. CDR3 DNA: TGTGCCAGCAGACCTCGATCAGGGGATAGTGGGACCCAGTACTTC.

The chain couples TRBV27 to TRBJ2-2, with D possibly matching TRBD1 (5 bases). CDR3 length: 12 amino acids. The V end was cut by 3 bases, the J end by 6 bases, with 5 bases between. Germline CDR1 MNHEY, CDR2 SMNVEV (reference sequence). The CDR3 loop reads CASSFRAGELFF. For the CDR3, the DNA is TGTGCCAGCAGTTTCAGGGCCGGGGAGCTGTTTTTT.

The CDR3 coding sequence is TGTGCCAGCAGTGATTACCGGGGGCAGGGGGCCGGGGAGCTGTTTTTT. Amino acids: CASSDYRGQGAGELFF. The chain recombines TRBV25-1 with TRBJ2-2; a weak D match, TRBD1 (7 bases). The CDR3 extends over 16 amino acids. Trimming removed 3 bases at V and 6 bases at J, with 17 bases between. Germline V gene data show CDR1 as MGHDK and CDR2 as SYGVNS.

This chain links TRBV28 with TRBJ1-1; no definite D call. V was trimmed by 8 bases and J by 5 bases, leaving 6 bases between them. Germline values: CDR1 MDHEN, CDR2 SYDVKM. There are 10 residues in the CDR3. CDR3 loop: CASRRTEAFF. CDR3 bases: TGTGCCAGCCGGCGGACTGAAGCTTTCTTT. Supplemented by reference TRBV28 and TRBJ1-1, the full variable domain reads DVKVTQSSRYLVKRTGEKVFLECVQDMDHENMFWYRQDPGLGLRLIYFSYDVKMKEKGDIPEGYSVSREKKERFSLILESASTNQTSMYLCASRRTEAFFGQGTRLTVV.

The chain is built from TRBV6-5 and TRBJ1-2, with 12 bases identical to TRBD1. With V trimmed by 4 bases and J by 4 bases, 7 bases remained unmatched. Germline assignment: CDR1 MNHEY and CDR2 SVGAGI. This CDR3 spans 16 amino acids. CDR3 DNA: TGTGCCAGCAGTTCGGGACAGGGGGCGCTCCCCTATGGCTACACCTTC. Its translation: CASSSGQGALPYGYTF.

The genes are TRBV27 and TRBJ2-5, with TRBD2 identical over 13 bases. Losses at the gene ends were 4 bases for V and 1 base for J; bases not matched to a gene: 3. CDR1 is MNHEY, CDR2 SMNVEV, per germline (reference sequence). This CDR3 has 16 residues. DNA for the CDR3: TGTGCCAGCAGTTCGGGACTAGCGGGAAGCCAAGAGACCCAGTACTTC. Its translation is CASSSGLAGSQETQYF.

CDR3 protein: CASSSSVNTEAFF. CDR3 nucleotides: TGTGCCAGCAGCTCCTCTGTGAACACTGAAGCTTTCTTT. The chain combines TRBV7-9 with TRBJ1-1; D remains ambiguous. Trimming took 4 bases from V and 0 from J, leaving 6 bases between them. The CDR3 has 13 residues. Germline V CDR1 and CDR2: SEHNR, FQNEAQ (reference sequence). The entire variable domain, with the rest obtained from reference TRBV7-9 and TRBJ1-1, is as follows: DTGVSQNPRHKITKRGQNVTFRCDPISEHNRLYWYRQTLGQGPEFLTYFQNEAQLEKSRLLSDRFSAERPKGSFSTLEIQRTEQGDSAMYLCASSSSVNTEAFFGQGTRLTVV.

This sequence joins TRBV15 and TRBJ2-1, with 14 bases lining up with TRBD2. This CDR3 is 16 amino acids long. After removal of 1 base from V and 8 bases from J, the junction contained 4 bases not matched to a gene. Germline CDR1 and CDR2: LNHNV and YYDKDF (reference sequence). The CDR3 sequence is CATSRGGLAGAYEQFF. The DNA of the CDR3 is TGTGCCACCAGCAGAGGGGGACTAGCGGGAGCCTATGAGCAGTTCTTC.

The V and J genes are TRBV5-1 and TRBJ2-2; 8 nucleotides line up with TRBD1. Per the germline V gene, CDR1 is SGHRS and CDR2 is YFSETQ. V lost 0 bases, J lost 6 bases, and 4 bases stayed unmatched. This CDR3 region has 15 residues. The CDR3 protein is CASSLAGGSSGELFF. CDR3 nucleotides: TGCGCCAGCAGCTTGGCAGGGGGCAGTTCCGGGGAGCTGTTTTTT.

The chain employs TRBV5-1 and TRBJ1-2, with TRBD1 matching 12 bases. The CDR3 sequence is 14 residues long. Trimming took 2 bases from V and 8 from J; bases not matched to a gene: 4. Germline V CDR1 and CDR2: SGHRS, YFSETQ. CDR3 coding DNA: TGCGCCAGCAGCTTCGGGACAGGGGGCGTAGGCTACACCTTC. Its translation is CASSFGTGGVGYTF.

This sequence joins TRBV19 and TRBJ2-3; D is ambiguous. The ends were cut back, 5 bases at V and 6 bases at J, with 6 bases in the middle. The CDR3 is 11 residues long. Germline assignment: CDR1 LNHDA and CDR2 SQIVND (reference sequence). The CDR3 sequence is CASSAGDTQYF. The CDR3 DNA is TGTGCCAGTAGTGCCGGGGATACGCAGTATTTT.

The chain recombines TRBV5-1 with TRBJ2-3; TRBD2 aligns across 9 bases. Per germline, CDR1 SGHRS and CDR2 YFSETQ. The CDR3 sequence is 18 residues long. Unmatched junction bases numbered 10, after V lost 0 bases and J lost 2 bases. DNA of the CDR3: TGCGCCAGCAGCTTGGCTGGGACTAGCCGAGATCACACAGATACGCAGTATTTT. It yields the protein CASSLAGTSRDHTDTQYF. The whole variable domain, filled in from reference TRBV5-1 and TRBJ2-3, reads KAGVTQTPRYLIKTRGQQVTLSCSPISGHRSVSWYQQTPGQGLQFLFEYFSETQRNKGNFPGRFSGRQFSNSRSEMNVSTLELGDSALYLCASSLAGTSRDHTDTQYFGPGTRLTVL.

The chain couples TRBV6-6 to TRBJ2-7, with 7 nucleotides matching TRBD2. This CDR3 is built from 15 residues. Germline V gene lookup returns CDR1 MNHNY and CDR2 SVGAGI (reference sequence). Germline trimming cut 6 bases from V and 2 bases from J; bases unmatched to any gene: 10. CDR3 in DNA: TGTGCCAGCAGCGACCCCCGCAGCGGGACCTACGAGCAGTACTTC. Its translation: CASSDPRSGTYEQYF.

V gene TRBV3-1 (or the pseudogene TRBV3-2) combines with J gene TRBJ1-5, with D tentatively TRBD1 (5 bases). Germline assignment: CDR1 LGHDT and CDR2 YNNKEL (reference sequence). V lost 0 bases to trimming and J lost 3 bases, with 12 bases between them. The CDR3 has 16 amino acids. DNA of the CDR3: TGTGCCAGCAGCCAAGATGCGGGGGGGGACAATCAGCCCCAGCATTTT. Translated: CASSQDAGGDNQPQHF.

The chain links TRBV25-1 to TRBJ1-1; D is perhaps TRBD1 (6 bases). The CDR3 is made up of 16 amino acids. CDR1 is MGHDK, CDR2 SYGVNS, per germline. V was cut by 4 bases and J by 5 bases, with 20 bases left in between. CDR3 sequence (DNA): TGTGCCAGCAGTGGGGCCCGCCTACAGGGTCGTACTGAAGCTTTCTTT. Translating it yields CASSGARLQGRTEAFF. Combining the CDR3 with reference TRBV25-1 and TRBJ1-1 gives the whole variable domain EADIYQTPRYLVIGTGKKITLECSQTMGHDKMYWYQQDPGMELHLIHYSYGVNSTEKGDLSSESTVSRIRTEHFPLTLESARPSHTSQYLCASSGARLQGRTEAFFGQGTRLTVV.

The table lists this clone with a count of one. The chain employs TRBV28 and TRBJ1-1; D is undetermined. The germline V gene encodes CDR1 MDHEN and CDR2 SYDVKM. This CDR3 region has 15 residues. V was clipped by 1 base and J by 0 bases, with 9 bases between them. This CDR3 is CASSLLRGMNTEAFF. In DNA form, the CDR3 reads TGTGCCAGCAGTTTATTAAGAGGCATGAACACTGAAGCTTTCTTT.

For the CDR3, the DNA is TGTGCCAGCAGTCCGGGGGGGACAGATACGCAGTATTTT. This translates into CASSPGGTDTQYF. This chain connects TRBV6-5 to TRBJ2-3, with 8 bases lining up with TRBD2. There are 13 residues in the CDR3. Germline CDR1 and CDR2: MNHEY and SVGAGI. Trimming at V came to 5 bases and at J to 3 bases, leaving 1 base not matched to a gene.

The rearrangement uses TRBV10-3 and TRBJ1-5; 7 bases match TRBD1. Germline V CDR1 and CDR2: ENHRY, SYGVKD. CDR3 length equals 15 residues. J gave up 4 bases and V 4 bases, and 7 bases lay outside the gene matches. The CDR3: CAISGPGTENQPQHF. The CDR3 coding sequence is TGTGCCATCAGTGGGCCCGGGACAGAAAATCAGCCCCAGCATTTT.

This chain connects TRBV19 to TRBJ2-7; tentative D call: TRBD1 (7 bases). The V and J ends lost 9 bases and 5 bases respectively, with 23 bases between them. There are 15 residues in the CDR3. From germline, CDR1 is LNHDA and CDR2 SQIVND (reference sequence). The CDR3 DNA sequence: TGTGCCAGCAGAGCCCGTCGGCAGGGGGGACACGAGCAGTACTTC. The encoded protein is CASRARRQGGHEQYF.

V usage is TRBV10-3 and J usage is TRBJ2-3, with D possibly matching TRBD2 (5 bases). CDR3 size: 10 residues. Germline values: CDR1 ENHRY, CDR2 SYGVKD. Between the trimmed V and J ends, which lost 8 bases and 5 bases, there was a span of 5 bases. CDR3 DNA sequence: TGTGCCATCGGAGGAGATACGCAGTATTTT. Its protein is CAIGGDTQYF.

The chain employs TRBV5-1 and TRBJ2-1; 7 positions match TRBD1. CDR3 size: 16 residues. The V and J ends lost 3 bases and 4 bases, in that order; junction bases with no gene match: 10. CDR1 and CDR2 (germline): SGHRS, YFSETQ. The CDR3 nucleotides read TGCGCCAGCAGCTCCCTCAACAGGGGTCGTTACAATGAGCAGTTCTTC. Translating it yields CASSSLNRGRYNEQFF.

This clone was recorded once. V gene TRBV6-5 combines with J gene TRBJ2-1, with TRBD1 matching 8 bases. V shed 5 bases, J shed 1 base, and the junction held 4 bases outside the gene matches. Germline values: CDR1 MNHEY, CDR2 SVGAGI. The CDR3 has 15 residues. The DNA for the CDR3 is TGTGCCAGCAGTACCACAGGGGGATCCTACAATGAGCAGTTCTTC. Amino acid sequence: CASSTTGGSYNEQFF.

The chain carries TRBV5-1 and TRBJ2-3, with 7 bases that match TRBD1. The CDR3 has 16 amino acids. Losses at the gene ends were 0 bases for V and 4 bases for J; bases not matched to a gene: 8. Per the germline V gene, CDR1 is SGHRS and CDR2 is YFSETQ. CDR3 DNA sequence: TGCGCCAGCAGCTTGGAGGGGGCGAGGTTTGCAGATACGCAGTATTTT. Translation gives CASSLEGARFADTQYF.

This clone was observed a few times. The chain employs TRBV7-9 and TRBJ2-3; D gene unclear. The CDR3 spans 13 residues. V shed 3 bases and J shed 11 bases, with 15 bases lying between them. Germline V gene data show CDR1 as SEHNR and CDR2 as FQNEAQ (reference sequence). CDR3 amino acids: CASSFPRLLEQYF. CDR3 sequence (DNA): TGTGCCAGCAGCTTTCCCCGACTCCTTGAGCAGTATTTT.

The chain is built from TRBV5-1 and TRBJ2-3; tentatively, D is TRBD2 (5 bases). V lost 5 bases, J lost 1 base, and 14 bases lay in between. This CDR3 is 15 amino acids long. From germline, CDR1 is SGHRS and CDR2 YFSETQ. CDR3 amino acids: CASRRGGQGTDTQYF. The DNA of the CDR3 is TGCGCCAGCAGACGCGGAGGCCAAGGCACAGATACGCAGTATTTT.

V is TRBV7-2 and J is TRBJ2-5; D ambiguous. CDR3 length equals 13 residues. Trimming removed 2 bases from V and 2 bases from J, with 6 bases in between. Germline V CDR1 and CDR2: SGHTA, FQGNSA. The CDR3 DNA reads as TGTGCCAGCAGCTTACACAGACAAGAGACCCAGTACTTC. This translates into CASSLHRQETQYF.

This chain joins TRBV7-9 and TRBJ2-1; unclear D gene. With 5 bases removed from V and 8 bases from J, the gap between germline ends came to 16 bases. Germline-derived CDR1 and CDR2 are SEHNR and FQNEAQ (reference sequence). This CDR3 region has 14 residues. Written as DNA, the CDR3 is TGTGCCAGCAGCGCTAGGCCCCCACCTGATGAGCAGTTCTTC. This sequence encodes CASSARPPPDEQFF.

The CDR3 sequence is CASSPSQGYGYTF. In DNA form, the CDR3 reads TGTGCCAGCAGTCCGTCCCAGGGTTATGGCTACACCTTC. The gene calls are TRBV6-5 and TRBJ1-2; TRBD1 is a possible D gene (5 bases). V was shortened by 5 bases and J by 5 bases, with 12 bases between the two germline ends. This CDR3 has 13 residues. Germline CDR1 MNHEY, CDR2 SVGAGI.

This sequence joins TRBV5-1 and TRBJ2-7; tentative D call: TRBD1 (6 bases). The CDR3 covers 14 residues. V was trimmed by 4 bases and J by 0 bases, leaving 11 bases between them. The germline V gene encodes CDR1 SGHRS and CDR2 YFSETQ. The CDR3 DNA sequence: TGCGCCAGCAGCAAGGACAGCGTCTCCTACGAGCAGTACTTC. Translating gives CASSKDSVSYEQYF.